This T cell receptor (beta chain) was identified in a study of CD8 T cells in Susac syndrome. The length of the CDR3 is 13 residues. Germline assignment: CDR1 SGDLS and CDR2 YYNGEE. The V and J ends lost 3 bases and 8 bases respectively, with 12 bases between them. After extraction with the RNeasy kit, about 0.45 to 1 ug of the RNA was reverse transcribed using random hexamers. Via MiXCR, TCRdb re-called the immunoSEQ multiplex PCR reads, giving one row per CDR3 protein. The sample comprises about 180,000 distinct CDR3 sequences, around 94% of which are singletons, and more than 0.08% rests with the top ten. All included Susac syndrome patients satisfied recently defined diagnostic criteria for definite or probable disease.

The sample consisted of CD4+ T cells from PBMCs. This chain links TRBV9 with TRBJ2-1; the D gene is possibly TRBD2 (5 bases). The source is a human donor with Susac syndrome. The CDR3 loop is CASSATQRDEQFF. The CDR3 coding sequence is TGTGCCAGCAGCGCAACCCAGAGGGATGAGCAGTTCTTC.